A selection of T cell receptor beta chains follows, all from one sample in a study of cytomegalovirus exposure and HLA in healthy donors. Sequenced by immunoSEQ multiplex PCR; TCRdb stores in-frame clones only, minus some. This sample has 37,000 or so clones, with around 70% found just once. The sample was PBMCs. The receptors were gathered from a man younger than 40 in good health and CMV-seronegative. The CDR3 runs from the conserved cysteine through the conserved F or W. D genes are given only for firm matches. The size field is filled for only some rows; it gives once, few, many or a size class.

TRBV6-5,TRBJ1-4,.,TRBD1,CASSLRGLNEKLFF,TGTGCCAGCAGTCTCAGGGGGCTTAATGAAAAACTGTTTTTT
TRBV19,TRBJ1-3,.,.,CASRYDISGNTIYF,TGTGCCAGTCGCTATGACATCTCTGGAAACACCATATATTTT
TRBV15,TRBJ2-1,.,TRBD2,CATSREASGDNEQFF,TGTGCCACCAGCAGAGAGGCTAGCGGGGACAATGAGCAGTTCTTC
TRBV5-1,TRBJ1-2,.,.,CASRLDTDYGYTF,TGCGCCAGCAGGCTGGACACGGACTATGGCTACACCTTC
TRBV2,TRBJ2-3,once,.,CAKRLDSTDTQYF,TGTGCCAAAAGACTAGATAGCACAGATACGCAGTATTTT
TRBV7-8,TRBJ1-5,few,.,CASSLPGSPQPQHF,TGTGCCAGCAGCTTACCTGGGAGCCCCCAGCCCCAGCATTTT
TRBV28,TRBJ2-7,.,TRBD1,CASSLAGAGGIHEQYF,TGTGCCAGCAGCTTAGCCGGGGCAGGGGGTATCCACGAGCAGTACTTC
TRBV6-6,TRBJ2-1,.,.,CASGAGLGNEQFF,TGTGCCAGCGGGGCGGGATTGGGCAATGAGCAGTTCTTC
TRBV28,TRBJ2-7,.,.,CASSLNPGSGEQYF,TGTGCCAGCAGTTTAAACCCGGGGTCGGGCGAGCAGTACTTC
TRBV5-1,TRBJ2-3,.,TRBD1,CASSFTGQGPDTQYF,TGCGCCAGCAGCTTTACCGGACAGGGGCCAGATACGCAGTATTTT
TRBV5-8,TRBJ2-5,few,TRBD1,CASSYPGGQLQETQYF,TGTGCCAGCAGTTATCCTGGGGGACAGCTCCAAGAGACCCAGTACTTC
TRBV7-3,TRBJ2-5,.,TRBD1,CASSLGQGAYQETQYF,TGTGCCAGCAGCCTCGGACAGGGGGCGTACCAAGAGACCCAGTACTTC
TRBV11-2,TRBJ2-7,.,TRBD1,CASSLEGTGTYEQYF,TGTGCCAGCAGCTTAGAAGGGACAGGGACCTACGAGCAGTACTTC
TRBV4-1,TRBJ1-5,few,.,CASSQDQGLQPQHF,TGCGCCAGCAGCCAAGATCAGGGGCTCCAGCCCCAGCATTTT
TRBV1,TRBJ2-1,.,.,CTSSQGPGRHHLSYNEQFF,TGCACCAGCAGCCAAGGTCCTGGGCGACACCACCTCTCCTACAATGAGCAGTTCTTC
TRBV7-7,TRBJ2-7,.,.,CASRLKKRNYEQYF,TGTGCCAGCCGGCTAAAAAAGCGGAACTACGAGCAGTACTTC
TRBV19,TRBJ1-2,.,.,CASGPDYYGYTF,TGTGCCAGTGGGCCGGACTACTATGGCTACACCTTC